Listed below are T cell receptor beta chains from one sample, sequenced in a study of response to subunit inactivated influenza vaccine. TCRdb used MiXCR to reprocess the RT-PCR reads, holding one entry per CDR3 protein. The sample records more than 700,000 distinct CDR3 sequences, approximately 21% being singletons. The sample consisted of PBMCs from blood, taken roughly 5 days after vaccination. These receptors were taken from a man aged 50 to 60 who received an inactivated influenza vaccine. The CDR3 runs from the conserved cysteine through the conserved F or W. Only some rows state a clone size, as once, few, many or a class for expanded clones.

clone_size: NA; v_call: TRBV9; j_call: TRBJ1-1; cdr3_aa: CASSVVEGAEAFF
clone_size: few; v_call: TRBV28; j_call: TRBJ2-2; cdr3_aa: CATDDVFFGREGTGELFF
clone_size: few; v_call: TRBV6-2/TRBV6-3; j_call: TRBJ2-2; cdr3_aa: CASSTLGGGELFF
clone_size: NA; v_call: TRBV18; j_call: TRBJ2-5; cdr3_aa: CASSPLLAAGGEETQYF
clone_size: NA; v_call: TRBV4-1; j_call: TRBJ2-4; cdr3_aa: CASSQDSGGDIQYF
clone_size: NA; v_call: TRBV12-3/TRBV12-4; j_call: TRBJ2-1; cdr3_aa: CASSWMGNEQFF
clone_size: few; v_call: TRBV4-2; j_call: TRBJ2-1; cdr3_aa: CASSQDLAGNNEQFF
clone_size: NA; v_call: TRBV12-2; j_call: TRBJ2-7; cdr3_aa: CASRFSYEQYF
clone_size: many; v_call: TRBV12-3/TRBV12-4; j_call: TRBJ2-4; cdr3_aa: CASSPTGTAKNIQYF
clone_size: NA; v_call: TRBV14; j_call: TRBJ2-2; cdr3_aa: CASSRNREFLTGELFF